This T cell receptor (beta chain) was retrieved from a study of identical twins. Study-level points and caveats: Interpretation of the results relied on cross-sectional statistical analysis and not on following the same donors.

This clonotype was seen more than once but under ten times. Its target is not known. Template switching added a universal primer binding site, and final cDNA carried unique molecular identifiers. Using its own MiXCR run on the 5' RACE reads, TCRdb lists one record per CDR3 protein. This sample carries roughly 770,000 distinct CDR3 sequences, approximately 18% of them seen once, and the ten largest clones take 13%. Germline values: CDR1 SGHRS, CDR2 YFSETQ. This CDR3 is 14 amino acids long. V lost 2 bases, J lost 8 bases, and 4 bases stayed unmatched. In addition, the sample was reused for a study of T cells expressing NK-cell markers.

This chain uses TRBV5-1 with TRBJ2-1, with 10 nucleotides matching TRBD1. Sequencing used PBMCs. This receptor was obtained from a woman younger than 30 in good health. The CDR3 region has the DNA TGCGCCAGCAGCTTACGGGACAGGGGATATGAGCAGTTCTTC. Protein: CASSLRDRGYEQFF.